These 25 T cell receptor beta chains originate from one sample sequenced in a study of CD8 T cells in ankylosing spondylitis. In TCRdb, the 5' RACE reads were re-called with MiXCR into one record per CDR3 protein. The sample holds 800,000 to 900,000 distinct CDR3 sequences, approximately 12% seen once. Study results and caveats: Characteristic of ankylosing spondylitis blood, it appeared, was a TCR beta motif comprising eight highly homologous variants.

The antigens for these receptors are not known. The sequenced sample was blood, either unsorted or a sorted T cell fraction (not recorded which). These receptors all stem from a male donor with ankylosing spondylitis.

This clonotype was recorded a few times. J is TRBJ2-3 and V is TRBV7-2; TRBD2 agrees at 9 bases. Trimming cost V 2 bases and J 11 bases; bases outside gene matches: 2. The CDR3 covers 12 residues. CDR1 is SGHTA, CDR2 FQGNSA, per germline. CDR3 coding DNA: TGTGCCAGCAGCTTAAGCGGGGGGAAGCAGTATTTT. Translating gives CASSLSGGKQYF.

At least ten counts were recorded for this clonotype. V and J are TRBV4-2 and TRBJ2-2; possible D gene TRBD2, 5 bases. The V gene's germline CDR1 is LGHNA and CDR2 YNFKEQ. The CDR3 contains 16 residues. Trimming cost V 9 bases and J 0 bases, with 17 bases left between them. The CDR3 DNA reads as TGTGCCAGTGGTCGGGGTGCCATTACGAACACCGGGGAGCTGTTTTTT. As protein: CASGRGAITNTGELFF.

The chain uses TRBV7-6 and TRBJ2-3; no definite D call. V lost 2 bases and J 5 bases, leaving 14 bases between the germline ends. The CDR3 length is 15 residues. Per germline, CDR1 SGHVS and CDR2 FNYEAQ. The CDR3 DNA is TGTGCCAGCAGCTTAAGAACGATTGACGGAGATACGCAGTATTTT. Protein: CASSLRTIDGDTQYF.

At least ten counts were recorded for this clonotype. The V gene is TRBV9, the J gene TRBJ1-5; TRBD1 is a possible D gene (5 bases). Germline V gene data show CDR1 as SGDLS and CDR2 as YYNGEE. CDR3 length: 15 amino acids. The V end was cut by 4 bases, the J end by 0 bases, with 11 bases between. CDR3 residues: CASSRGGYSNQPQHF. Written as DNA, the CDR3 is TGTGCCAGCAGCCGTGGGGGATATAGCAATCAGCCCCAGCATTTT.

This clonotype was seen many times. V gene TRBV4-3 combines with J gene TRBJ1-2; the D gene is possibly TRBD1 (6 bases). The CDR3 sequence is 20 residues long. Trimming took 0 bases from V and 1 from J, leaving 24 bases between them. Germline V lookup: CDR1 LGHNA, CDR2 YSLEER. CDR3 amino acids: CASSQDLNVLRQANNYGYTF. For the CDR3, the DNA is TGCGCCAGCAGCCAAGATCTAAACGTGTTAAGACAGGCAAATAACTATGGCTACACCTTC.

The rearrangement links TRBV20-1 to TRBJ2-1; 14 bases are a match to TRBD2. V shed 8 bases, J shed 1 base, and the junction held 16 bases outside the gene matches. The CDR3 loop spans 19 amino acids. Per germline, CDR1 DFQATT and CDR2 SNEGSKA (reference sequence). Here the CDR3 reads CSSPRGTSGSVGSYNEQFF. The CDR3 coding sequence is TGCAGTTCCCCCCGGGGGACTAGCGGGAGTGTAGGGTCCTACAATGAGCAGTTCTTC.

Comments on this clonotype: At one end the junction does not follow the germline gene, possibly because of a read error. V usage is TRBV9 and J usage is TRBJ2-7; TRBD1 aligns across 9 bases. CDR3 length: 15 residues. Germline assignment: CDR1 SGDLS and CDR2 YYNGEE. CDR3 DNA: TGTGCCAGCGGCGTAGAGGGGACAGGGATCCACGAGCAGTACTTC. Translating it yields CASGVEGTGIHEQYF.

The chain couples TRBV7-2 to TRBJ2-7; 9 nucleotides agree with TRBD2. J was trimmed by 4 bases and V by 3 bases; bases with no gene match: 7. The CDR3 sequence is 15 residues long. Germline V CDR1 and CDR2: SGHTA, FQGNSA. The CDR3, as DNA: TGTGCCAGCAGCTTCATTAGCGGGGGCGGATACGAGCAGTACTTC. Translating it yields CASSFISGGGYEQYF.

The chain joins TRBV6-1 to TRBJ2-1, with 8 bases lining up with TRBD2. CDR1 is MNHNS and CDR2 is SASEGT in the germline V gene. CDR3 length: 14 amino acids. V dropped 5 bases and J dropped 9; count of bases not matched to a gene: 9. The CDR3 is CASSRRGGGSEQFF. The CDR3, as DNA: TGTGCCAGCAGTAGGAGGGGCGGGGGGTCTGAGCAGTTCTTC.

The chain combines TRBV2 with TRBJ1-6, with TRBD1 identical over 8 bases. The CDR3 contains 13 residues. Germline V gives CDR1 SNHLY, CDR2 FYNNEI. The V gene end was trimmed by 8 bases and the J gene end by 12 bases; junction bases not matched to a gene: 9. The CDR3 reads CASGQGDTRPLHF. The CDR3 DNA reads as TGTGCCAGCGGACAGGGCGATACGAGACCCCTCCACTTT.

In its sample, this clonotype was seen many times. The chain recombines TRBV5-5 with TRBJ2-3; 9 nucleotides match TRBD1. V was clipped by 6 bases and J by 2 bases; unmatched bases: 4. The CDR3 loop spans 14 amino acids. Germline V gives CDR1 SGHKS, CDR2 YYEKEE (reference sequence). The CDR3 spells CASNRDRDTDTQYF. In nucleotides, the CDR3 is TGTGCCAGCAACCGGGACAGGGACACAGATACGCAGTATTTT.

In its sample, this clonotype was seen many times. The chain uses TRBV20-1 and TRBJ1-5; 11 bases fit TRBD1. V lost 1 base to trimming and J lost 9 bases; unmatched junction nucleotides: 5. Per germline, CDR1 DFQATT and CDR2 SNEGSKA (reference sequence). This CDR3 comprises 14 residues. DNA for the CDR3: TGCAGTGCTAGAGCCGGGACAGGGGGACTGCCCCAGCATTTT. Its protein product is CSARAGTGGLPQHF.

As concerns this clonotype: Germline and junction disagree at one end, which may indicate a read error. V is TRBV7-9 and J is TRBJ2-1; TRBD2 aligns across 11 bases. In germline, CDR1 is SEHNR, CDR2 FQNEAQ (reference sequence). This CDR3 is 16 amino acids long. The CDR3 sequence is CASSLALRLAGIEQFF. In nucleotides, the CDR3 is TGTGCTAGCAGCTTAGCCTTGCGACTAGCGGGAATAGAGCAGTTCTTC.

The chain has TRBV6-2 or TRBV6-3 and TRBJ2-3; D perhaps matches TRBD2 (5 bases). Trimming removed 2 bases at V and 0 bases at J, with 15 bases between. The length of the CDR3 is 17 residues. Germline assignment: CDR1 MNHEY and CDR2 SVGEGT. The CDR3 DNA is TGTGCCAGCAGTTACGTGGTCGGGAAGAGAAGCACAGATACGCAGTATTTT. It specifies CASSYVVGKRSTDTQYF.

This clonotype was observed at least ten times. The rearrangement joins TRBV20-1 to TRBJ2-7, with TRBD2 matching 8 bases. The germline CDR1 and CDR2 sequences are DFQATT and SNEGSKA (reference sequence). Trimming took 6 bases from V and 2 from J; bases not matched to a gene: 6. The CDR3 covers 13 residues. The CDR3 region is CSAHLAGAYEQYF. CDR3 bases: TGCAGTGCCCATCTAGCGGGCGCCTACGAGCAGTACTTC.

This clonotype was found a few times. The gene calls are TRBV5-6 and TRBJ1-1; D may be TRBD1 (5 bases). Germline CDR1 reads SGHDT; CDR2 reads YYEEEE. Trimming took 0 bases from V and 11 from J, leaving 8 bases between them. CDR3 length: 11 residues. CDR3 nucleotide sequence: TGTGCCAGCAGCTTGGGGGGGAACGCTTTCTTT. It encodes CASSLGGNAFF.

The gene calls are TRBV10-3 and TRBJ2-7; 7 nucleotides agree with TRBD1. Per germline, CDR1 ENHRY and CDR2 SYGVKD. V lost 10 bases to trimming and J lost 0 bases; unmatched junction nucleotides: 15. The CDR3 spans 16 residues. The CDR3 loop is CATLGYPDRSSYEQYF. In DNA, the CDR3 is TGTGCCACCCTAGGTTATCCGGACAGGAGCTCCTACGAGCAGTACTTC.

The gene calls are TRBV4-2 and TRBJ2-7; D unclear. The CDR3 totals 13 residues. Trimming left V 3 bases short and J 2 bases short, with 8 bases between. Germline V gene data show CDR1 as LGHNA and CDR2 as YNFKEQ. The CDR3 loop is CASSQAETYEQYF. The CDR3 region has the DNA TGTGCCAGCAGCCAGGCAGAGACCTACGAGCAGTACTTC.

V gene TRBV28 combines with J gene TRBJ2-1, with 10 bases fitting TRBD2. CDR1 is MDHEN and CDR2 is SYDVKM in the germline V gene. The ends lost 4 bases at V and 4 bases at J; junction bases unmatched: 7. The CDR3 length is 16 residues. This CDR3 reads CASSSSGTSAYNEQFF. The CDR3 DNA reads TGTGCCAGCAGTTCATCCGGGACTAGCGCGTACAATGAGCAGTTCTTC.

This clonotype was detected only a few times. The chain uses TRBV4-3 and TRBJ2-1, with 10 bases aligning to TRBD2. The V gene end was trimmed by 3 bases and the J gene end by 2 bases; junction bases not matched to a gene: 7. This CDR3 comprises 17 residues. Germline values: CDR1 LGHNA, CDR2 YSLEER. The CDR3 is CASSQDPSGRAYNEQFF. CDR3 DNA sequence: TGCGCCAGCAGCCAGGATCCTAGCGGGAGAGCCTACAATGAGCAGTTCTTC.

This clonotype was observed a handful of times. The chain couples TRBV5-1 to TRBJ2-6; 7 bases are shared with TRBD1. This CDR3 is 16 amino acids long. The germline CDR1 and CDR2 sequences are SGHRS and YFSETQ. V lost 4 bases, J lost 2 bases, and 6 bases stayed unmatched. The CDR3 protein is CASSPGDRAGANVLTF. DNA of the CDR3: TGCGCCAGCAGCCCGGGTGACAGGGCTGGGGCCAACGTCCTGACTTTC.

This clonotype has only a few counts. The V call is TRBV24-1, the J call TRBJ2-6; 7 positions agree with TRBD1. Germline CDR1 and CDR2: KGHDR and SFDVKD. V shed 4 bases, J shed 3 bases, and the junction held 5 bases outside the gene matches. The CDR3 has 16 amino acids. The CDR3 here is CATSDPTGHGANVLTF. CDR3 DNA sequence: TGTGCCACCAGTGACCCGACAGGGCATGGGGCCAACGTCCTGACTTTC.

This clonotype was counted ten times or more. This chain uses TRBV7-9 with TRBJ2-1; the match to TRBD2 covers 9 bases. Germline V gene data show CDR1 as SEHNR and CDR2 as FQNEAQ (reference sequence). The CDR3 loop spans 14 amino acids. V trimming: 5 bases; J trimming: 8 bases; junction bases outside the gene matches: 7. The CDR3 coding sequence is TGTGCCAGCAGCCCGCGGGGGGGCATGGATGAGCAGTTCTTC. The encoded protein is CASSPRGGMDEQFF.

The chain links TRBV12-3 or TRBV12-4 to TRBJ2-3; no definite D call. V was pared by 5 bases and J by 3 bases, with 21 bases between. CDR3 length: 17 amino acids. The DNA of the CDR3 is TGTGCCAGCAGTCCCCCCCTGGCCTTGGTTGGGACAGATACGCAGTATTTT. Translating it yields CASSPPLALVGTDTQYF.

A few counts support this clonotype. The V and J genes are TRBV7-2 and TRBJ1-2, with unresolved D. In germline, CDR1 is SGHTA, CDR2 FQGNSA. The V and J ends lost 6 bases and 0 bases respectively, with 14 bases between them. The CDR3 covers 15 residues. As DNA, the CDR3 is TGTGCCAGCAGTCTTAGGGTCGGGGCTAACTATGGCTACACCTTC. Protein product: CASSLRVGANYGYTF. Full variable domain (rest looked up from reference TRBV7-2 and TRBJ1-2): GAGVSQSPSNKVTEKGKDVELRCDPISGHTALYWYRQSLGQGLEFLIYFQGNSAPDKSGLPSDRFSAERTGGSVSTLTIQRTQQEDSAVYLCASSLRVGANYGYTFGSGTRLTVV.